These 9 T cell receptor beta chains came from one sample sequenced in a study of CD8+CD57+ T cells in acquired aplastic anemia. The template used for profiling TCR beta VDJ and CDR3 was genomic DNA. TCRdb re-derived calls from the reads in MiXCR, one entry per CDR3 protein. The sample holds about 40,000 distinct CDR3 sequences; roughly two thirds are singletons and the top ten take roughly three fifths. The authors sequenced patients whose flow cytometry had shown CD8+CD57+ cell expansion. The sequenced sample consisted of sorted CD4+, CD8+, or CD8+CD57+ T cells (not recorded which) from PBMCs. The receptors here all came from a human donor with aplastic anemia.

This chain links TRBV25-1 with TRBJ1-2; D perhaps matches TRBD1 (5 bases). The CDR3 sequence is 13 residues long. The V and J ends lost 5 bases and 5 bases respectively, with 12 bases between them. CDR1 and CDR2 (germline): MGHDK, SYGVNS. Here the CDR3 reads CASSSGTEYGYTF. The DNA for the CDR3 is TGTGCCAGCAGTTCCGGGACGGAATATGGCTACACCTTC.

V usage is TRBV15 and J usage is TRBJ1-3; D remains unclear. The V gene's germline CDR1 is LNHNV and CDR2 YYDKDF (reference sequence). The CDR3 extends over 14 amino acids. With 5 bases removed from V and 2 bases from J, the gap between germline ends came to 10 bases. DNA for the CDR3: TGTGCCACCAGCCCCCGTACTACTGGAAACACCATATATTTT. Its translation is CATSPRTTGNTIYF.

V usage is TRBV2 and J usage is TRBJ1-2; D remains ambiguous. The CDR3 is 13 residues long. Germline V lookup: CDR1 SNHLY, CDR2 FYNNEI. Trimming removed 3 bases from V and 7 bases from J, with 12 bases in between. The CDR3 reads CASSDPGQPGYTF. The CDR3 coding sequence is TGTGCCAGCAGTGACCCAGGCCAGCCTGGCTACACCTTC.

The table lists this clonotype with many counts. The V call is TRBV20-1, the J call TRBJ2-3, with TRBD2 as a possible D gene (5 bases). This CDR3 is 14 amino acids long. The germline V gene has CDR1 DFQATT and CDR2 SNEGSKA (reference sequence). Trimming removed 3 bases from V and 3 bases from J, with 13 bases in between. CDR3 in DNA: TGCAGTGCTAGTAGCGAGCGAGGGACAGATACGCAGTATTTT. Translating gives CSASSERGTDTQYF.

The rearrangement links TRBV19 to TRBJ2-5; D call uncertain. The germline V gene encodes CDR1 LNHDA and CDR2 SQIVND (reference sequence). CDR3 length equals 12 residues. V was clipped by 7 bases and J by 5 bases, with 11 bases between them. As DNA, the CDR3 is TGTGCCAGTATAGGGATCACTGAGACCCAGTACTTC. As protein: CASIGITETQYF. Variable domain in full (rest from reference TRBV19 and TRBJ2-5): DGGITQSPKYLFRKEGQNVTLSCEQNLNHDAMYWYRQDPGQGLRLIYYSQIVNDFQKGDIAEGYSVSREKKESFPLTVTSAQKNPTAFYLCASIGITETQYFGPGTRLLVL.

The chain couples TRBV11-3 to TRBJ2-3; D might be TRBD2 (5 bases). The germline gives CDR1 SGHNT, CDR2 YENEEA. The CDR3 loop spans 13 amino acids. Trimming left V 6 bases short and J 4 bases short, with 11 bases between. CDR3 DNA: TGTGCCAGCAGTCTCACTAGTTCAGATACGCAGTATTTT. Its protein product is CASSLTSSDTQYF.

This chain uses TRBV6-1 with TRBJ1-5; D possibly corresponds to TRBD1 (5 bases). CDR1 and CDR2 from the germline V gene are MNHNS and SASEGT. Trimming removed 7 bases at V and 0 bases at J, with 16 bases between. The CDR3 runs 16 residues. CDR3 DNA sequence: TGTGCCAGCACCCGCGGACATACAGATAGCAATCAGCCCCAGCATTTT. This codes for CASTRGHTDSNQPQHF.

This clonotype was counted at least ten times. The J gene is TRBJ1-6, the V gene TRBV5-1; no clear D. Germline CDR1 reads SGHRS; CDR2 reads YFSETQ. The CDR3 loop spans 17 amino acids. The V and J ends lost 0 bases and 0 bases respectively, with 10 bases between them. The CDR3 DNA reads TGCGCCAGCAGCTTGGAGGACCGAAACTCCTATAATTCACCCCTCCACTTT. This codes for CASSLEDRNSYNSPLHF.

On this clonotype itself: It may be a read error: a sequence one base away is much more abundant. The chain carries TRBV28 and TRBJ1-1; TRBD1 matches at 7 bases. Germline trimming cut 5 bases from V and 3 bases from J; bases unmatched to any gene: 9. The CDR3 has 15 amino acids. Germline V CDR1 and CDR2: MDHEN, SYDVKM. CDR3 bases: TGTGCCAGCAGTACTAAGAGGGGGCGCGACACTGAAGCTTTCTTT. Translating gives CASSTKRGRDTEAFF.